A single sample gave rise to the 4 T cell receptor beta chains below, sequenced in a study of blood T cell repertoires in COVID-19. Clones were read by immunoSEQ multiplex PCR, and TCRdb kept only the in-frame ones, dropping some. The sample has approximately 110,000 clones; roughly 80% are singletons. The source material was peripheral blood. These receptors originate from a woman aged 60-75 years with acute or convalescent COVID-19.

The CDR3 region has the DNA TGTGCCAGCAGCCAAGTAGGGGCTGGGGCCAACGTCCTGACTTTC. The encoded protein is CASSQVGAGANVLTF. This chain connects TRBV14 to TRBJ2-6; the D gene is possibly TRBD1 (5 bases). V was cut by 1 base and J by 2 bases, with 6 bases left in between. The CDR3 runs to 15 residues. Germline lookup yields CDR1 SGHDN and CDR2 FVKESK.

This clone was observed once. V is TRBV7-2 and J is TRBJ2-5, with D possibly TRBD2 on 5 matching bases. The V gene lost 4 bases and the J gene lost 7 bases, with 19 bases spanning the gap. The CDR3 consists of 15 residues. CDR1 is SGHTA, CDR2 FQGNSA, per germline. The CDR3 loop is CASSSVGRSAGTQYF. The CDR3 coding sequence is TGTGCCAGCAGCTCCGTCGGGCGTAGTGCGGGGACCCAGTACTTC.

The gene calls are TRBV18 and TRBJ2-5; D gene uncertain. This CDR3 is 15 amino acids long. Germline V CDR1 and CDR2: KGHSH, LQKENI. V was cut by 2 bases and J by 3 bases, with 13 bases left in between. The CDR3 loop is CASSPNYGYEETQYF. For the CDR3, the DNA is TGTGCCAGCTCACCAAACTATGGCTATGAAGAGACCCAGTACTTC.

The V call is TRBV5-6, the J call TRBJ2-3; D remains unclear. Trimming stripped 3 bases from V and 8 bases from J, with 7 bases between. This CDR3 contains 11 residues. Germline-derived CDR1 and CDR2 are SGHDT and YYEEEE. The CDR3 here is CASSSLVTQYF. CDR3 DNA sequence: TGTGCCAGCAGCTCACTGGTTACGCAGTATTTT.